This T cell receptor beta chain was identified during a study of blood T cell repertoires in COVID-19. Turning to the study itself: T cells, B-cell-depleted T cells, or PBMCs provided the cDNA or gDNA that served as material.

Assay used: immunoSEQ multiplex PCR; TCRdb lists only in-frame clones, some missing. The sample shows about 370,000 clones, roughly 90% of them seen only once. The germline gives CDR1 LGHNA, CDR2 YSLEER. Germline trimming cut 1 base from V and 4 bases from J; bases unmatched to any gene: 1. The CDR3 is made up of 15 amino acids. The genes are TRBV4-3 and TRBJ1-6; 7 nucleotides match TRBD1. Sequencing was performed on peripheral blood. The source is a woman aged 25 to 39 with COVID-19, enrolled during active disease. CDR3 DNA sequence: TGCGCCAGCAGCCAAGGGGACAGATATAATTCACCCCTCCACTTT. This codes for CASSQGDRYNSPLHF.